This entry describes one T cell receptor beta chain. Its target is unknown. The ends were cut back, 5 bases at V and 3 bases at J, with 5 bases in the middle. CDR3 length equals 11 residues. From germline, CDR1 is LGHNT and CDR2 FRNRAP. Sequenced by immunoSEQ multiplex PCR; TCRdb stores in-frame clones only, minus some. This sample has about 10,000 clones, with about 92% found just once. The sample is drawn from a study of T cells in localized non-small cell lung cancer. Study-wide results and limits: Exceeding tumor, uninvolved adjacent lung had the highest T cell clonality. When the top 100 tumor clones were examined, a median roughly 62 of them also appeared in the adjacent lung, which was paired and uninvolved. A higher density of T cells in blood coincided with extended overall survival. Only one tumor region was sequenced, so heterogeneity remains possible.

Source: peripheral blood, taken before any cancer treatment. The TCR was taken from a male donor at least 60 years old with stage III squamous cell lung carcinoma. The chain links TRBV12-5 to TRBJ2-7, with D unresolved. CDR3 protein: CASGLNYEQYF. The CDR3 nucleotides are TGTGCTAGTGGTCTTAACTACGAGCAGTACTTC.